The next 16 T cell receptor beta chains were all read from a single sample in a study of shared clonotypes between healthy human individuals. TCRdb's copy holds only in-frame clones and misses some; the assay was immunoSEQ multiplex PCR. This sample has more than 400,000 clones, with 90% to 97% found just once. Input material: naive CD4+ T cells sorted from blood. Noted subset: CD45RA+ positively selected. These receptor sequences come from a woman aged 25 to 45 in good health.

In nucleotides, the CDR3 is TGTGCCAGCAGCTGGCGGGGATGGAACTATGGCTACACCTTC. This sequence encodes CASSWRGWNYGYTF. The V call is TRBV5-6, the J call TRBJ1-2, with D unresolved. Germline lookup yields CDR1 SGHDT and CDR2 YYEEEE. V lost 3 bases to trimming and J lost 2 bases, with 11 bases between them. The length of the CDR3 is 14 residues. The full variable domain, its missing parts supplied by reference TRBV5-6 and TRBJ1-2, is DAGVTQSPTHLIKTRGQQVTLRCSPKSGHDTVSWYQQALGQGPQFIFQYYEEEERQRGNFPDRFSGHQFPNYSSELNVNALLLGDSALYLCASSWRGWNYGYTFGSGTRLTVV.

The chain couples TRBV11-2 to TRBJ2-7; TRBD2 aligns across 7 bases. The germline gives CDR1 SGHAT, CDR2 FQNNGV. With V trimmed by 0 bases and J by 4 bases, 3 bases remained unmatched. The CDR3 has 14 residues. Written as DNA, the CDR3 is TGTGCCAGCAGCTTAGATCATAGCGGGTACGAGCAGTACTTC. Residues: CASSLDHSGYEQYF.

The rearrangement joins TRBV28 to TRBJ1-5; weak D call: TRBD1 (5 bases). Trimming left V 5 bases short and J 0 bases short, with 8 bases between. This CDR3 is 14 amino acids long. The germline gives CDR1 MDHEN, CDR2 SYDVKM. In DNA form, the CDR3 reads TGTGCCAGCAGTATGACAGTTAGCAATCAGCCCCAGCATTTT. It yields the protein CASSMTVSNQPQHF.

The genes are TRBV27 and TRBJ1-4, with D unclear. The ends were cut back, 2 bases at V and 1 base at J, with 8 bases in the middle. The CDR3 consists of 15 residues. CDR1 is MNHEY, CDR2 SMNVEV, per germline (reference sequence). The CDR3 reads CASSLRHLTNEKLFF. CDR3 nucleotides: TGTGCCAGCAGTTTAAGGCACCTAACTAATGAAAAACTGTTTTTT.

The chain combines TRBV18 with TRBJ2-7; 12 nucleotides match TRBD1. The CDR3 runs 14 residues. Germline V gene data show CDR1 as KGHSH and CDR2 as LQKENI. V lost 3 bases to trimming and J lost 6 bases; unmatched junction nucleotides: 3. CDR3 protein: CASSPGQGAIEQYF. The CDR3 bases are TGTGCCAGCTCACCGGGACAGGGGGCAATCGAGCAGTACTTC.

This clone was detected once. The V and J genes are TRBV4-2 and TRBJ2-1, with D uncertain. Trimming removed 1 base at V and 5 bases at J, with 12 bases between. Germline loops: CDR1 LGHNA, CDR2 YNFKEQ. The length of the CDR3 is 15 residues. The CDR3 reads CASSQVSAENNEQFF. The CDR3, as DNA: TGTGCCAGCAGCCAAGTCTCGGCCGAAAACAATGAGCAGTTCTTC.

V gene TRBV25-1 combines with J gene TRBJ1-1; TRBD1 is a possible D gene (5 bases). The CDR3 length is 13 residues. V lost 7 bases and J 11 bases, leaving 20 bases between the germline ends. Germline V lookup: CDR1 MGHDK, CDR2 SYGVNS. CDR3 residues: CASNGPLGDVAFF. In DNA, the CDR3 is TGTGCCAGCAATGGTCCCCTCGGGGACGTGGCTTTCTTT. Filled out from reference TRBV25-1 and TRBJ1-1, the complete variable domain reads EADIYQTPRYLVIGTGKKITLECSQTMGHDKMYWYQQDPGMELHLIHYSYGVNSTEKGDLSSESTVSRIRTEHFPLTLESARPSHTSQYLCASNGPLGDVAFFGQGTRLTVV.

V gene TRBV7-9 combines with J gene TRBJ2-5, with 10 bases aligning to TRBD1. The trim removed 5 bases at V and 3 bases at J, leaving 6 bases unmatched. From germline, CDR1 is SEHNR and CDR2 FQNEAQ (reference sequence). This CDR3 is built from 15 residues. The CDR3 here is CASSRAGTGEETQYF. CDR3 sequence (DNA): TGTGCCAGCAGCCGTGCCGGGACAGGGGAAGAGACCCAGTACTTC.

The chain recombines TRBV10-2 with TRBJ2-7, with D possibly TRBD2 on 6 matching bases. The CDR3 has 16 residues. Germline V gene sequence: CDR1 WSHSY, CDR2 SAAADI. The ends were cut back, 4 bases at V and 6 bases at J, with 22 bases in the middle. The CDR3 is CASSGLGGYYEFEQYF. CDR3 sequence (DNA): TGCGCCAGCAGTGGACTAGGAGGTTACTACGAGTTCGAGCAGTACTTC.

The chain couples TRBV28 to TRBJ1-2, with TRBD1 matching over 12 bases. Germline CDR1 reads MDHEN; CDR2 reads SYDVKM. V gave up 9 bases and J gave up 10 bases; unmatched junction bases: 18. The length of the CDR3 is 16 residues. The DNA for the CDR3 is TGTGCCAGTTCGGGGACAGGGGGCGCGGGGAAGGATGACTACACCTTC. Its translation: CASSGTGGAGKDDYTF.

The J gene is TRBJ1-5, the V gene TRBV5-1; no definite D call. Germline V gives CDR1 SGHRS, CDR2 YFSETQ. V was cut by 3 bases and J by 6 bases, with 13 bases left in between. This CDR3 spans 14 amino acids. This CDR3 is CASSWSEGGQPQHF. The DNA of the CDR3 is TGCGCCAGCAGCTGGTCGGAGGGAGGTCAGCCCCAGCATTTT.

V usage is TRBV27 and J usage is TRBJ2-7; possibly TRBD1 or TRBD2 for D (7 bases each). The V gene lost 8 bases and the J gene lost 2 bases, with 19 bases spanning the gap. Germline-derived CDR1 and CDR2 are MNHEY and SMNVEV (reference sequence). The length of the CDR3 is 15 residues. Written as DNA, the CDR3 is TGTGCCAGCCGAATACGGGGAGGGGGCCCCTACGAGCAGTACTTC. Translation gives CASRIRGGGPYEQYF.

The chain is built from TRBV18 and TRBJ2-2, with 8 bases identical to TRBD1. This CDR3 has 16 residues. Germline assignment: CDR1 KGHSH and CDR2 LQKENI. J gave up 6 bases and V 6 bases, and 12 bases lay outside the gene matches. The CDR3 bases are TGTGCCAGCTCCATAACCAGGGGGCCCGGAGCCGGGGAGCTGTTTTTT. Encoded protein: CASSITRGPGAGELFF.

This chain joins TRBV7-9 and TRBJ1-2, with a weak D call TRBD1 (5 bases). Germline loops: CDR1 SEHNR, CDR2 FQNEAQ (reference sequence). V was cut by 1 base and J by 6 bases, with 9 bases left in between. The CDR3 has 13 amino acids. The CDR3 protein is CASSLVRVDGYTF. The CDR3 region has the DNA TGTGCCAGCAGCTTAGTCAGGGTGGATGGCTACACCTTC.

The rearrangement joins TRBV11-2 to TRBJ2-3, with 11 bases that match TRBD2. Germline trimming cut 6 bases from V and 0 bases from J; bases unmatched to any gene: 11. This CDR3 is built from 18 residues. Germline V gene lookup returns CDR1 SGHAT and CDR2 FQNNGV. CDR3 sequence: CASSRTSGGDGSTDTQYF. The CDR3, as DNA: TGTGCCAGCAGTCGTACTAGCGGGGGAGACGGCAGCACAGATACGCAGTATTTT.

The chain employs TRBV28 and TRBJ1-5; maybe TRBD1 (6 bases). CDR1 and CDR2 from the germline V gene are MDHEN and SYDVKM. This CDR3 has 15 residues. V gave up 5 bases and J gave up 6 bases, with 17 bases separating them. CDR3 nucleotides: TGTGCCAGCAGTAGTCAACCCCAAGGGGGTCAGCCCCAGCATTTT. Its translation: CASSSQPQGGQPQHF.